This TCR beta chain was identified during a study of T cell changes during pregnancy in multiple sclerosis. Sequenced by immunoSEQ multiplex PCR; TCRdb stores in-frame clones only, minus some. The sample consists of over 70,000 clones, about 94% of them appearing once. There are 15 residues in the CDR3. The germline gives CDR1 WNHNN, CDR2 SYGVQD (reference sequence). Trimming removed 0 bases at V and 2 bases at J, with 8 bases between. This TCR was recovered from a female donor with multiple sclerosis, enrolled in a pregnancy study. Sequenced here: peripheral blood, sampled in the third trimester of pregnancy. V usage is TRBV10-1 and J usage is TRBJ1-5; D may be TRBD1 (6 bases). In DNA, the CDR3 is TGCGCCAGCAGTGAGTCTAACAGGGGCAATCAGCCCCAGCATTTT. Amino acids: CASSESNRGNQPQHF.